These T cell receptor beta chains were read from a single sample in a study of a mutant IDH1 vaccine in newly diagnosed glioma. For these receptors, no antigen is known. The protocol was immunoSEQ multiplex PCR, while the TCRdb copy is restricted to in-frame clones and leaves out a portion. The table includes tens of thousands of clones, around 78% detected once. Sample: PBMCs, taken from a glioma patient whose treatment included an IDH1 peptide vaccine. These receptors all come from a middle-aged woman with glioma. Some clones in this sample may be carry-over from other donors' samples. The CDR3 runs from the conserved cysteine through the conserved F or W. A D gene is named only where the DNA matches it firmly. The listing skips clone size in some rows; elsewhere it reads once, few, many or a size class.

cdr3_length: 19; d_call: .; j_call: TRBJ2-7; clone_size: .; v_call: TRBV4-1; cdr3_nt: TGCGCCAGCAGCCAAGACCAGGTTGGGTCTTGGGACGGCTCCTACGAGCAGTACTTC; cdr3_aa: CASSQDQVGSWDGSYEQYF
cdr3_length: 12; d_call: .; j_call: TRBJ2-5; clone_size: .; v_call: TRBV10-2; cdr3_nt: TGCGCCAGCAGTGAGTCGATTGGGACCCAGTACTTC; cdr3_aa: CASSESIGTQYF
cdr3_length: 12; d_call: .; j_call: TRBJ2-3; clone_size: .; v_call: TRBV30; cdr3_nt: TGTGCCTGGAGTGCCTGGGACTCTACGCAGTATTTT; cdr3_aa: CAWSAWDSTQYF
cdr3_length: 13; d_call: TRBD1; j_call: TRBJ2-7; clone_size: .; v_call: TRBV15; cdr3_nt: TGTGCCACCAGCCACGACAGGGTTTACGAGCAGTACTTC; cdr3_aa: CATSHDRVYEQYF
cdr3_length: 9; d_call: .; j_call: TRBJ1-2; clone_size: .; v_call: TRBV29-1; cdr3_nt: TGCAGCGTTGAAGGCTCATACACCTTC; cdr3_aa: CSVEGSYTF
cdr3_length: 15; d_call: .; j_call: TRBJ1-2; clone_size: .; v_call: TRBV11-2; cdr3_nt: TGTGCCAGCAGCTTAGATCAGAGCAGCGGCTATGGCTACACCTTC; cdr3_aa: CASSLDQSSGYGYTF
cdr3_length: 13; d_call: .; j_call: TRBJ2-1; clone_size: .; v_call: TRBV5-4; cdr3_nt: TGTGCCAGCAGCTCGAAGGGGTACAATGAGCAGTTCTTC; cdr3_aa: CASSSKGYNEQFF
cdr3_length: 11; d_call: .; j_call: TRBJ2-1; clone_size: .; v_call: TRBV4-2; cdr3_nt: TGTGCCAGCAGCCTTTATAATGAGCAGTTCTTC; cdr3_aa: CASSLYNEQFF
cdr3_length: 13; d_call: .; j_call: TRBJ2-5; clone_size: .; v_call: TRBV7-2; cdr3_nt: TGTGCCAGCAGCCAGACTAGTCAAGAGACCCAGTACTTC; cdr3_aa: CASSQTSQETQYF
cdr3_length: 12; d_call: .; j_call: TRBJ1-6; clone_size: .; v_call: TRBV2; cdr3_nt: TGTGCCAGCAGTGATGGGGTTTCACCCCTCCACTTT; cdr3_aa: CASSDGVSPLHF
cdr3_length: 11; d_call: TRBD2; j_call: TRBJ2-5; clone_size: .; v_call: TRBV5-5; cdr3_nt: TGTGCCAGCAGCCTCACGGGACTACAGTACTTC; cdr3_aa: CASSLTGLQYF
cdr3_length: 13; d_call: TRBD1; j_call: TRBJ1-1; clone_size: .; v_call: TRBV5-5; cdr3_nt: TGTGCCAGCAGGGGACAGGGTGGTACTGAAGCTTTCTTT; cdr3_aa: CASRGQGGTEAFF
cdr3_length: 14; d_call: TRBD2; j_call: TRBJ2-7; clone_size: few; v_call: TRBV10-3; cdr3_nt: TGTGCCACCGGGACTAGCGGGGGGGCCCACGAGCAGTACTTC; cdr3_aa: CATGTSGGAHEQYF
cdr3_length: 15; d_call: .; j_call: TRBJ2-7; clone_size: .; v_call: TRBV6-6; cdr3_nt: TGTGCCAGCAGCAGAGACAGTCCCCTCTCCTACGAGCAGTACTTC; cdr3_aa: CASSRDSPLSYEQYF
cdr3_length: 12; d_call: .; j_call: TRBJ2-1; clone_size: .; v_call: TRBV7-2; cdr3_nt: TGTGCCAGCAGCGCGTTCAACAATGAGCAGTTCTTC; cdr3_aa: CASSAFNNEQFF
cdr3_length: 18; d_call: .; j_call: TRBJ1-1; clone_size: .; v_call: TRBV28; cdr3_nt: TGTGCCAGCAGTTTATTCGGTGGAGGCCAGCCCATGAACACTGAAGCTTTCTTT; cdr3_aa: CASSLFGGGQPMNTEAFF
cdr3_length: 14; d_call: TRBD1; j_call: TRBJ1-5; clone_size: few; v_call: TRBV30; cdr3_nt: TGTGCCTGGGACCAGGGGGCCGTCAATCAGCCCCAGCATTTT; cdr3_aa: CAWDQGAVNQPQHF
cdr3_length: 12; d_call: .; j_call: TRBJ1-1; clone_size: .; v_call: TRBV29-1; cdr3_nt: TGCAGCGTTGCGTTATGGAACACTGAAGCTTTCTTT; cdr3_aa: CSVALWNTEAFF
cdr3_length: 13; d_call: .; j_call: TRBJ2-3; clone_size: .; v_call: TRBV7-3; cdr3_nt: TGTGCCAGCAGCGCCGGGACGTCCGATACGCAGTATTTT; cdr3_aa: CASSAGTSDTQYF
cdr3_length: 16; d_call: TRBD1; j_call: TRBJ2-7; clone_size: .; v_call: TRBV14; cdr3_nt: TGTGCCAGCAGCCCCCCTGGGACAGGGTTGCCCTACGAGCAGTACTTC; cdr3_aa: CASSPPGTGLPYEQYF
cdr3_length: 15; d_call: .; j_call: TRBJ1-1; clone_size: .; v_call: TRBV28; cdr3_nt: TGTGCCAGCAGACGGCCTGACACCATGAACACTGAAGCTTTCTTT; cdr3_aa: CASRRPDTMNTEAFF
cdr3_length: 10; d_call: TRBD1; j_call: TRBJ1-2; clone_size: .; v_call: TRBV9; cdr3_nt: TGTGCCAGCTCAGGGGGTGGCTACACCTTC; cdr3_aa: CASSGGGYTF
cdr3_length: 17; d_call: .; j_call: TRBJ2-3; clone_size: .; v_call: TRBV30; cdr3_nt: TGTGCCTGGAGTGTATCGTGGGGCCGATCTAGCACAGATACGCAGTATTTT; cdr3_aa: CAWSVSWGRSSTDTQYF
cdr3_length: 17; d_call: TRBD2; j_call: TRBJ2-2; clone_size: .; v_call: TRBV9; cdr3_nt: TGTGCCAGCAGCGAGACTAGCGGGGGGGCCTATGGCGGGGAGCTGTTTTTT; cdr3_aa: CASSETSGGAYGGELFF
cdr3_length: 13; d_call: .; j_call: TRBJ1-1; clone_size: .; v_call: TRBV7-3; cdr3_nt: TGTGCCAGCAGCTTTTGGGAGAACACTGAAGCTTTCTTT; cdr3_aa: CASSFWENTEAFF
cdr3_length: 13; d_call: TRBD1; j_call: TRBJ1-5; clone_size: .; v_call: TRBV18; cdr3_nt: TGTGCCAGCTCAGGGACAGGGAGTCAGCCCCAGCATTTT; cdr3_aa: CASSGTGSQPQHF
cdr3_length: 14; d_call: .; j_call: TRBJ1-3; clone_size: .; v_call: TRBV28; cdr3_nt: TGTGCCAGCAGCGAACCCGGGACAGGAAACACCATATATTTT; cdr3_aa: CASSEPGTGNTIYF
cdr3_length: 14; d_call: .; j_call: TRBJ2-3; clone_size: .; v_call: TRBV10-3; cdr3_nt: TGTGCCATCAGTGTGGGTAGCGGCACAGATACGCAGTATTTT; cdr3_aa: CAISVGSGTDTQYF
cdr3_length: 14; d_call: TRBD2; j_call: TRBJ2-5; clone_size: .; v_call: TRBV2; cdr3_nt: TGTGCCGGCCGGACTAGCGGGTTCCAAGGGACCCAGTACTTC; cdr3_aa: CAGRTSGFQGTQYF
cdr3_length: 13; d_call: .; j_call: TRBJ1-2; clone_size: .; v_call: TRBV11-1; cdr3_nt: TGTGCCAGCAGCCTACAGTTTAACTATGGCTACACCTTC; cdr3_aa: CASSLQFNYGYTF
cdr3_length: 15; d_call: .; j_call: TRBJ1-4; clone_size: .; v_call: TRBV4-1; cdr3_nt: TGCGCCAGCAGCCAGAATTCCCCAACTAATGAAAAACTGTTTTTT; cdr3_aa: CASSQNSPTNEKLFF
cdr3_length: 15; d_call: TRBD2; j_call: TRBJ2-2; clone_size: .; v_call: TRBV6-5; cdr3_nt: TGTGCCAGCAGTTACTACGGGACTAGCGCCGGGGAGCTGTTTTTT; cdr3_aa: CASSYYGTSAGELFF
cdr3_length: 14; d_call: .; j_call: TRBJ1-5; clone_size: few; v_call: TRBV6-1; cdr3_nt: TGTGCCAGCAGTGGGGGGGCCGGCAATCAGCCCCAGCATTTT; cdr3_aa: CASSGGAGNQPQHF
cdr3_length: 15; d_call: .; j_call: TRBJ1-2; clone_size: .; v_call: TRBV19; cdr3_nt: TGTGCCAGTAGCCACGGACGTTCAGCTAACTATGGCTACACCTTC; cdr3_aa: CASSHGRSANYGYTF
cdr3_length: 16; d_call: TRBD2; j_call: TRBJ2-5; clone_size: .; v_call: TRBV5-4; cdr3_nt: TGTGCCAGCACCTATCGCCGACTAGCGGGAGGAGAGACCCAGTACTTC; cdr3_aa: CASTYRRLAGGETQYF
cdr3_length: 13; d_call: .; j_call: TRBJ2-7; clone_size: .; v_call: TRBV6-6; cdr3_nt: TGTGCCAGCAGTAGCCGGGGCCCCTACGAGCAGTACTTC; cdr3_aa: CASSSRGPYEQYF
cdr3_length: 13; d_call: TRBD1; j_call: TRBJ1-6; clone_size: .; v_call: TRBV7-8; cdr3_nt: TGTGCCAGCAGCCTCGACAGGGGTTCACCCCTCCACTTT; cdr3_aa: CASSLDRGSPLHF
cdr3_length: 20; d_call: TRBD2; j_call: TRBJ2-3; clone_size: .; v_call: TRBV9; cdr3_nt: TGTGCCACCCTTAGTACTGGGGGAGCGGGGCCCGGGACCTCCACAGATACGCAGTATTTT; cdr3_aa: CATLSTGGAGPGTSTDTQYF
cdr3_length: 16; d_call: TRBD1; j_call: TRBJ2-3; clone_size: .; v_call: TRBV5-1; cdr3_nt: TGCGCCAGCAGCTTGGTTGGGACAGGGACCACAGATACGCAGTATTTT; cdr3_aa: CASSLVGTGTTDTQYF
cdr3_length: 13; d_call: .; j_call: TRBJ2-1; clone_size: once; v_call: TRBV11-2; cdr3_nt: TGTGCCAGCAGCTTAGTGCTCCGGAATGAGCAGTTCTTC; cdr3_aa: CASSLVLRNEQFF
cdr3_length: 13; d_call: .; j_call: TRBJ1-2; clone_size: .; v_call: TRBV4-3; cdr3_nt: TGCGCCAGCAGCCAAGATGAGAAGTGGGGCTACACCTTC; cdr3_aa: CASSQDEKWGYTF